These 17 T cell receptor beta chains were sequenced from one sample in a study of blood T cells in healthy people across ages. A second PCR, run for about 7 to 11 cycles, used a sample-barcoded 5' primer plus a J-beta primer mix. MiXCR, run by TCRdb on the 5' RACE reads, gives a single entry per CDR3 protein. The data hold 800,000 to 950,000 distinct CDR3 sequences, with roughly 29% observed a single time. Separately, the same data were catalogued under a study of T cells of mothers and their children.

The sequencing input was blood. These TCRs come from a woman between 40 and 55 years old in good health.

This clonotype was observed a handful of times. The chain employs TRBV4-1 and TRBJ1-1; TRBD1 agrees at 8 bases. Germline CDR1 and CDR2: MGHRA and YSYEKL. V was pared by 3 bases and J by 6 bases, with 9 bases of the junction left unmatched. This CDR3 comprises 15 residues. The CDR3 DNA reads TGCGCCAGCAGCCAGATGGACAGGGAAGGCGCTGAAGCTTTCTTT. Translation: CASSQMDREGAEAFF.

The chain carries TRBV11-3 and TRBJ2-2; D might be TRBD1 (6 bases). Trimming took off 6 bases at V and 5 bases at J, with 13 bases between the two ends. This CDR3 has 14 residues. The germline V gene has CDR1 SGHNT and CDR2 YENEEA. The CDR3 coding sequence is TGTGCCAGCAGTTTACAGGGTCTAACCGGGGAGCTGTTTTTT. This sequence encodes CASSLQGLTGELFF.

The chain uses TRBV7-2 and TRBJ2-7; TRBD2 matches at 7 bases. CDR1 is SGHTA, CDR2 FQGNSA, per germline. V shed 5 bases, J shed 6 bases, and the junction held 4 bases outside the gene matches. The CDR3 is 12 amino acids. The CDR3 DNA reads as TGTGCCAGCAGCCGACCGGGAGGCGAGCAGTACTTC. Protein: CASSRPGGEQYF.

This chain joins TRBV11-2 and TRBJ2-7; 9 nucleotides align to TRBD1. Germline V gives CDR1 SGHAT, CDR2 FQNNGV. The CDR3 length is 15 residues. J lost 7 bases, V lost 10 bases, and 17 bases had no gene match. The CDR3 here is CAIEKPGQGRFEQYF. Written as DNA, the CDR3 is TGTGCCATCGAGAAACCGGGACAGGGACGTTTTGAGCAGTACTTC.

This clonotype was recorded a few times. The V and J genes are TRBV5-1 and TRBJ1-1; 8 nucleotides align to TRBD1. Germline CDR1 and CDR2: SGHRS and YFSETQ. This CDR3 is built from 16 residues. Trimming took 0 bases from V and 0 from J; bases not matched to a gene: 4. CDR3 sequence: CASSLVTGGLNTEAFF. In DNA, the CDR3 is TGCGCCAGCAGCTTGGTTACAGGGGGACTGAACACTGAAGCTTTCTTT.

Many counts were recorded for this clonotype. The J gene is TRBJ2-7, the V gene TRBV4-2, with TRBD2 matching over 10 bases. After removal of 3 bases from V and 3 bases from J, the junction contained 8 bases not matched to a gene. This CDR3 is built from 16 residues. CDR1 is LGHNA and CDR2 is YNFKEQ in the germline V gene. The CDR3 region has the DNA TGTGCCAGCAGCCAGGAGATAGCGGGGGGCCGCTACGAGCAGTACTTC. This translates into CASSQEIAGGRYEQYF.

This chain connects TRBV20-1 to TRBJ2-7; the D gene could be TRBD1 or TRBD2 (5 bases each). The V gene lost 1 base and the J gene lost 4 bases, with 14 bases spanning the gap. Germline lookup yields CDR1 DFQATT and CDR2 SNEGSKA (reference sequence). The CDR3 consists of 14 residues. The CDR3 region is CSARVRGVRYEQYF. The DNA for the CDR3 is TGCAGTGCTAGAGTCCGAGGGGTGAGGTACGAGCAGTACTTC.

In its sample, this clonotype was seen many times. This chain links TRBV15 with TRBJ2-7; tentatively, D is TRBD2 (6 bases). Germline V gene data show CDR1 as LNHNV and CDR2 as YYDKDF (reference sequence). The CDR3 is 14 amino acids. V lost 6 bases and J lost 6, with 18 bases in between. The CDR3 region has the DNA TGTGCCACCAGTCGCGAGCAGGGAGGTTTCGAGCAGTACTTC. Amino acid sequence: CATSREQGGFEQYF.

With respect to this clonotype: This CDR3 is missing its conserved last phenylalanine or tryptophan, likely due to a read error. The CDR3 protein is CASSLLNEQFS. The CDR3 nucleotides are TGTGCCAGCAGCTTACTCAATGAGCAGTTCTCC. The rearrangement joins TRBV7-2 to TRBJ2-1; D ambiguous. Trimming removed 2 bases at V and 6 bases at J, with 2 bases between. The CDR3 consists of 11 residues. Germline CDR1 is SGHTA and CDR2 is FQGNSA.

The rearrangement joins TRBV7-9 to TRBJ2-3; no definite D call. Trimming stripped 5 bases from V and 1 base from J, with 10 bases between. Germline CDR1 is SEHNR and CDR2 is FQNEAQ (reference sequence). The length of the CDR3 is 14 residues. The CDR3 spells CASSGSGRTDTQYF. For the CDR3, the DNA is TGTGCCAGCAGCGGCAGTGGGCGCACAGATACGCAGTATTTT. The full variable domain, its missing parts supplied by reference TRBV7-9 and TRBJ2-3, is DTGVSQNPRHKITKRGQNVTFRCDPISEHNRLYWYRQTLGQGPEFLTYFQNEAQLEKSRLLSDRFSAERPKGSFSTLEIQRTEQGDSAMYLCASSGSGRTDTQYFGPGTRLTVL.

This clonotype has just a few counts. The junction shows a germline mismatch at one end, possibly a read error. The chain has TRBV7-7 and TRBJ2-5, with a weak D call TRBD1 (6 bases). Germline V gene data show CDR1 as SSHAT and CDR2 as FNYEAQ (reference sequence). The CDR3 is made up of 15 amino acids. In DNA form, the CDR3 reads TGTGCTAGCAGTCTACTCACAGGGCGGTCGGAGACCCAGTACTTC. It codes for CASSLLTGRSETQYF. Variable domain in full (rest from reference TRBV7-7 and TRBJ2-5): GAGVSQSPRYKVTKRGQDVTLRCDPISSHATLYWYQQALGQGPEFLTYFNYEAQPDKSGLPSDRFSAERPEGSISTLTIQRTEQRDSAMYRCASSLLTGRSETQYFGPGTRLLVL.

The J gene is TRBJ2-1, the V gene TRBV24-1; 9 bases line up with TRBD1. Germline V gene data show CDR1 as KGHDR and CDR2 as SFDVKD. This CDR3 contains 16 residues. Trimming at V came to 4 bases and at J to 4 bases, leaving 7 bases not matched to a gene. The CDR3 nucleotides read TGTGCCACCAGTGACCCCACCGGGACAGGGTACAATGAGCAGTTCTTC. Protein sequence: CATSDPTGTGYNEQFF.

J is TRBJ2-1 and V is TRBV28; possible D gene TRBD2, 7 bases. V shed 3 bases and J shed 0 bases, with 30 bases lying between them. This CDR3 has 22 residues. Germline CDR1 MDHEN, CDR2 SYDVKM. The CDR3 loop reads CASSFPPTGGPLLISSYNEQFF. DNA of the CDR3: TGTGCCAGCAGTTTCCCCCCCACCGGGGGGCCCTTACTTATTAGCTCCTACAATGAGCAGTTCTTC.

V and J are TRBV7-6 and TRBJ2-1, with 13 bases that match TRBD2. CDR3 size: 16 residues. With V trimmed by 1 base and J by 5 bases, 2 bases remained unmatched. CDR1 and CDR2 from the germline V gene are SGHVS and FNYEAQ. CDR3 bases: TGTGCCAGCAGCTTAGTGGGGACTAGCGGGGACAATGAGCAGTTCTTC. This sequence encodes CASSLVGTSGDNEQFF.

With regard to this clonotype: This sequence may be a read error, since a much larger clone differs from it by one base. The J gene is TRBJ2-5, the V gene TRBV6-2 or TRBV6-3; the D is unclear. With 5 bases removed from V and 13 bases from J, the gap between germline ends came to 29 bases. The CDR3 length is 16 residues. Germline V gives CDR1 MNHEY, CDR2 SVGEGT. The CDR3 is CASSNTIHSFSYERYF. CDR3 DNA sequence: TGTGCCAGCAGTAATACGATACATTCCTTCTCCTACGAGCGGTACTTC.

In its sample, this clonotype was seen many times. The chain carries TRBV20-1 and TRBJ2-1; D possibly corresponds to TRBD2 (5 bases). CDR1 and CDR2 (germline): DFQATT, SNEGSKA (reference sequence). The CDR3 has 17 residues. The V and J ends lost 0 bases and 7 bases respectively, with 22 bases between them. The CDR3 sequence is CSARDESKGSFRNEQFF. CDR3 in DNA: TGCAGTGCTAGAGATGAGTCAAAAGGGAGTTTTCGGAATGAGCAGTTCTTC.

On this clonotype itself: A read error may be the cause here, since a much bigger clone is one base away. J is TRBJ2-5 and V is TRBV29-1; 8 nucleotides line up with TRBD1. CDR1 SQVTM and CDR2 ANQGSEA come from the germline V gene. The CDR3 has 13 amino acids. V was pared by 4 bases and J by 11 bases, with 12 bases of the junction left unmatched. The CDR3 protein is CSVGQGAVSEQYF. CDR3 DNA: TGCAGCGTTGGTCAGGGGGCGGTTTCTGAGCAGTACTTC.